Reported below is one T cell receptor (beta chain). Its target is unknown. Losses at the gene ends were 5 bases for V and 6 bases for J; bases not matched to a gene: 6. CDR3 length: 14 amino acids. Germline-derived CDR1 and CDR2 are LNHDA and SQIVND (reference sequence). This sample stems from a study of CD8+ T cells in alopecia areata. Study-wide findings and caveats: Possibly because of HLA-related factors, TCR sharing was less clear across patients than in mice.

Sequencing relied on a cDNA template that was reverse transcribed from extracted RNA. Generated by immunoSEQ multiplex PCR, the TCRdb table keeps only in-frame clones and is missing some. The repertoire holds more than 100,000 clones, with 45% to 65% as singletons. This TCR was recovered from a human donor with alopecia areata. V gene TRBV19 combines with J gene TRBJ1-5, with TRBD1 matching 8 bases. The sequencing here drew on CD4+ T cells sorted from blood, taken at week 0. The CDR3 DNA is TGTGCCAGTAGTTCCCGCACAGGGGGTCAGCCCCAGCATTTT. It specifies CASSSRTGGQPQHF.